Sequencing of this TCR beta chain was carried out in a study of neurological immune-mediated disorders. Germline trimming cut 5 bases from V and 4 bases from J; bases unmatched to any gene: 10. Germline V lookup: CDR1 SGHNT, CDR2 YENEEA. The length of the CDR3 is 17 residues. The team produced cDNA through 5'RACE using 10-nucleotide random UMIs. From the 5' RACE reads, TCRdb called clonotypes with MiXCR, one entry per CDR3 protein. The table includes approximately 30,000 distinct CDR3 sequences, roughly 25% detected once. General observations from the study: The most TCR clonal expansion was seen in HTLV-1-associated myelopathy, and the least was seen in multiple sclerosis, which fell below healthy controls. None of the CDR3 amino acid sequences in expanded clones turned up in more than one subject, which points to private repertoires in all groups.

This clonotype occurred many times. Antigen unknown. This rearrangement joins TRBV11-3 to TRBJ2-2, with TRBD2 identical over 10 bases. This TCR came from a man aged 50 to 59 with HTLV-1-associated myelopathy (HAM/TSP). Material: CD4+ T cells from blood. CDR3 sequence: CASSRSPGLASTGELFF. The CDR3 nucleotides are TGTGCCAGCAGCCGAAGTCCGGGACTAGCGAGCACCGGGGAGCTGTTTTTT.